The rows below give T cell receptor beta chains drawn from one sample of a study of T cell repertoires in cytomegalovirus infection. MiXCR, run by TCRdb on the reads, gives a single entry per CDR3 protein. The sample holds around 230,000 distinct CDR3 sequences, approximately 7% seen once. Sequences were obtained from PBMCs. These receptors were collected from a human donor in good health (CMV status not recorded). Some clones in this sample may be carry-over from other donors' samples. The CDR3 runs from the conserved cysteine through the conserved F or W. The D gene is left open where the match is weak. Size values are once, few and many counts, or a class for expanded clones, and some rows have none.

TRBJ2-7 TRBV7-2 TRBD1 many CASSSRTGAEYEQYF
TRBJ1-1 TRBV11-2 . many CASSSGLMNTEAFF
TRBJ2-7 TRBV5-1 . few CASSRQLSSYEQYF
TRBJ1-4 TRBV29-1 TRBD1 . CSVVRQGVEKLFF
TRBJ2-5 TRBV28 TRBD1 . CASRPPTGWKTQYF
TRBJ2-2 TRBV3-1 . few CASSQVPGVELFF
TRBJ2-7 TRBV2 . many CASSENTYEQYF
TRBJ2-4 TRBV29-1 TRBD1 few CSVGDRGSKNIQYF
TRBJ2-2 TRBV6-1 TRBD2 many CASQTSVNTGELFF
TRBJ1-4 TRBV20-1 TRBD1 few CSARSRQGAANEKLFF
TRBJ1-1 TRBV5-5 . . CASSFDGESNTEAFF
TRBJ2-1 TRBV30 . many CAWSVGRGSNEQFF
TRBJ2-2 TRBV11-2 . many CASSLEVTGASTGELFF
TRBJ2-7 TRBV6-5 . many CASSLGAEYSYEQYF
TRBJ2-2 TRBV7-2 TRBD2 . CASSFSGGPGELFF
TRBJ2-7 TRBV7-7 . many CASSPRLDTYEQYF
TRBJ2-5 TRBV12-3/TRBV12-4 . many CASSLAGAETQYF
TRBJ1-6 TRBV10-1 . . CASSASDPLNSPLHF
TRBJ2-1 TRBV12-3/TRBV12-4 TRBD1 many CASSLLRDRGPRKYNEQFF
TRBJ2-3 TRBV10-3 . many CAISGVEPTDTQYF
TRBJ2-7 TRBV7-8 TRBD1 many CASSGGTGGSEQYF
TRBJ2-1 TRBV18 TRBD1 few CASSPGTGDNEQFF
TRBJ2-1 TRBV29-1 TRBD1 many CSVRQGPNYNEQFF
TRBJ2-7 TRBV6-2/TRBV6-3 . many CASSIRESSPEQYF
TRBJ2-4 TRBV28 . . CASSFTGQNIQYF
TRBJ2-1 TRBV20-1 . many CSARDWQRGDNEQFF
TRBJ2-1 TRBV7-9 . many CASSPPGTARSNEQFF
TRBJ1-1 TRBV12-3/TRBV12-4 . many CASRERTEAFF
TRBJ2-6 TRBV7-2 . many CASSLQPLQAATFSGANVLTF
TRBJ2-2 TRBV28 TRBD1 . CASSIRDRVTGELFF
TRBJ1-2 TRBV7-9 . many CASSPLGVNYGYTF
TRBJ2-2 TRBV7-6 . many CASSFTGGELFF
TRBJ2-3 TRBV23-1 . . CASSPLKGRISDTQYF
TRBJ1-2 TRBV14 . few CASSRDPHTYGYTF